Many counts were recorded for the clone carrying this T cell receptor beta chain. The V end was cut by 6 bases, the J end by 2 bases, with 10 bases between. CDR3 length equals 13 residues. Germline V gene data show CDR1 as MNHNS and CDR2 as SASEGT. Each CDR3 protein is one row after TCRdb ran MiXCR on the 5' RACE reads. This table holds 75,000 to 80,000 distinct CDR3 sequences, approximately 10% found once. These data come from a study of early T cells in non-severe SARS-CoV-2 infection. The clonotype comes from an adult who was a healthcare worker with PCR-confirmed SARS-CoV-2 infection or an uninfected control (not recorded which). This chain uses TRBV6-1 with TRBJ1-1; the D is unclear. The sample here was whole blood, taken at baseline. The CDR3 reads CASRASGNTEAFF. The CDR3 nucleotides are TGTGCCAGCAGGGCCAGCGGAAACACTGAAGCTTTCTTT.